These T cell receptor beta chains were read from a single sample in a study of blood T cell repertoires in COVID-19. Assay used: immunoSEQ multiplex PCR; TCRdb lists only in-frame clones, some missing. The sample includes 130,000 or so clones, approximately 80% of them seen just once. Sequenced input: peripheral blood. The receptor set was obtained from a human donor in a cohort sampled during active COVID-19. CDR3s include the opening cysteine and the closing phenylalanine or tryptophan. A D gene is named only where the DNA matches it firmly. Some rows mark clone size as missing; the rest say once, few, many or name a class of expanded clone.

v_gene,d_gene,j_gene,abundance,CDR3nt,CDR3aa
TRBV5-1,TRBD2,TRBJ2-3,once,TGCGCCAGCAAACCAACCGGGACTAGCGGGGGACGGTGGACGCAGTATTTT,CASKPTGTSGGRWTQYF
TRBV27,TRBD1,TRBJ2-7,-,TGTGCCAGCAGTTCCACAGGGGGCAAGAAGTACTTC,CASSSTGGKKYF
TRBV5-1,TRBD1,TRBJ1-2,-,TGCGCCAGCAGCTCGTGGACAGGGGAGCATGGCTACACCTTC,CASSSWTGEHGYTF
TRBV27,-,TRBJ1-1,-,TGTGCCAGCAGTGTTGGACAGCCCAACACTGAAGCTTTCTTT,CASSVGQPNTEAFF
TRBV7-3,-,TRBJ1-6,medium-sized,TGTGCCAGCAGTTCTCAGGGGAATTCACCCCTCCACTTT,CASSSQGNSPLHF
TRBV7-3,TRBD1,TRBJ1-1,-,TGTGCCAGCAGCCTTAACCCGGGACAGGGGACTGAAGCTTTCTTT,CASSLNPGQGTEAFF
TRBV28,-,TRBJ1-4,-,TGTGCCAGCAGTGTATCCCAAAGGGGCGAAAAACTGTTTTTT,CASSVSQRGEKLFF
TRBV5-5,TRBD1,TRBJ1-2,-,TGTGCCAGCAGCCCCCAGACAGGGATCTATGGCTACACCTTC,CASSPQTGIYGYTF
TRBV18,TRBD2,TRBJ2-5,-,TGTGCCAGCTCACCGGCCAGCGGGGGGGCTCTTTATCAGACCCAGTACTTC,CASSPASGGALYQTQYF
TRBV7-9,-,TRBJ2-7,-,TGTGCCAGCAGCTTCAGGTCAGGGGAATACCGATACGAGCAGTACTTC,CASSFRSGEYRYEQYF
TRBV6-5,-,TRBJ2-1,-,TGTGCCAGCAGTAAACAGGGAAGGTTCTACAATGAGCAGTTCTTC,CASSKQGRFYNEQFF
TRBV7-9,-,TRBJ2-3,-,TGTGCCAGCAGCTTACAGGGCACGGCGGGCACAGATACGCAGTATTTT,CASSLQGTAGTDTQYF
TRBV28,TRBD2,TRBJ2-3,-,TGTGCCAGCAGCCTTCCCTTGGGCGGGGGGTCAGATACGCAGTATTTT,CASSLPLGGGSDTQYF
TRBV14,-,TRBJ1-1,-,TGTGCCAGCAGCCAAGAACAGGCGAAGAACACTGAAGCTTTCTTT,CASSQEQAKNTEAFF
TRBV6-6,-,TRBJ1-5,-,TGTGCCAGCAGTTGGGAGGGAAGGCAGCCCCAGCATTTT,CASSWEGRQPQHF
TRBV6-5,-,TRBJ1-6,-,TGTGCCAGCAGTCCCCTGGGACACTATAATTCACCCCTCCACTTT,CASSPLGHYNSPLHF
TRBV28,-,TRBJ1-1,-,TGTGCCAGCAGAAGTGAAACGCGGCCCAATCGGGCTTTCTTT,CASRSETRPNRAFF
TRBV6-1,-,TRBJ2-1,-,TGTGCCAGCAGTGAACCTCGGTACAATGAGCAGTTCTTC,CASSEPRYNEQFF
TRBV7-2,-,TRBJ2-3,-,TGTGCCAGCAGCTTAGGGTTAGGGGACACAGATACGCAGTATTTT,CASSLGLGDTDTQYF
TRBV27,-,TRBJ2-1,few,TGTGCCAGCAGTTTATCGAGGGCACGGGAGAGCTCCTACAATGAGCAGTTCTTC,CASSLSRARESSYNEQFF
TRBV2,TRBD1,TRBJ1-3,-,TGTGCCAGCGGACAGGGAACTGGAAACACCATATATTTT,CASGQGTGNTIYF
TRBV5-1,-,TRBJ2-3,-,TGCGCCAGCCGGGGTCGAACAAGCACAGATACGCAGTATTTT,CASRGRTSTDTQYF
TRBV24-1,TRBD1,TRBJ2-6,-,TGTGCCACCAGTGACTACGGGACAGGGTCCGGGGCCAACGTCCTGACTTTC,CATSDYGTGSGANVLTF
TRBV6-1,TRBD2,TRBJ2-1,-,TGTGCCAGCAGTGAGGGAATGATAGCGGGTTCCTACAATGAGCAGTTCTTC,CASSEGMIAGSYNEQFF
TRBV4-2,TRBD2,TRBJ2-2,-,TGTGCCAGCAGCTCAACTCCGGGACTAGCGGTTAACACCGGGGAGCTGTTTTTT,CASSSTPGLAVNTGELFF
TRBV6-5,TRBD1,TRBJ2-7,-,TGTGCCAGCAGTCCGGACAGGGGGCGATACGAGCAGTACTTC,CASSPDRGRYEQYF
TRBV5-1,-,TRBJ1-3,-,TGCGCCAGCAGCTTGGAGGGAGCCTCTGGAAACACCATATATTTT,CASSLEGASGNTIYF
TRBV28,-,TRBJ1-6,-,TGTGCCAGCAGTTTCAACATCAACTCCTATAATTCACCCCTCCACTTT,CASSFNINSYNSPLHF
TRBV7-3,TRBD2,TRBJ2-2,-,TGTGCCAGCAGCTTAACGGGAGGGGCTAAGGTCGGGGAGCTGTTTTTT,CASSLTGGAKVGELFF
TRBV5-1,TRBD2,TRBJ2-1,-,TGCGCCAGCAGCTTGGTAGCGGGAGTCCTCTCGAGCTCCTACAATGAGCAGTTCTTC,CASSLVAGVLSSSYNEQFF
TRBV5-1,-,TRBJ2-3,-,TGCGCCAGCAGCTTTGAGGGTGCGGGGACAGATACGCAGTATTTT,CASSFEGAGTDTQYF
TRBV7-9,TRBD1,TRBJ2-6,-,TGTGCCAGCAGCTTATTAGGGACAGGGAGATCTGGGGCCAACGTCCTGACTTTC,CASSLLGTGRSGANVLTF
TRBV2,TRBD1,TRBJ2-2,once,TGTGCCAGCAGGTCGGGACAGGGCGGCGCCGGGGAGCTGTTTTTT,CASRSGQGGAGELFF
TRBV19,-,TRBJ2-3,-,TGTGCCAGTTCCCACAGATTAGATACGCAGTATTTT,CASSHRLDTQYF
TRBV28,TRBD1,TRBJ1-2,-,TGTGCCAGCAGTCCAGCCGGGACAGGGGGCGCTTATTCCTATGGCTACACCTTC,CASSPAGTGGAYSYGYTF
TRBV7-2,-,TRBJ2-3,-,TGTGCCAGCAGCTTCTCAGATACGCAGTATTTT,CASSFSDTQYF
TRBV7-9,-,TRBJ2-7,few,TGTGCCAGCAGCCCATCCCTGCAGGCCGCCTACGAGCAGTACTTC,CASSPSLQAAYEQYF